The 17 T cell receptor beta chains below were found in one sample sequenced in a study of immune evolution from preneoplasia to lung adenocarcinoma (dated by TCRdb to the early 2020s). To prepare the library, the immunoSEQ multiplex PCR assay was applied. As stored in TCRdb, this immuneACCESS dataset retains in-frame rearrangements with V and J assigned. A fraction of the clones does not appear; measured against another copy, unresolved V genes explain less than half of the discrepancy, and the remainder lacks a known reason. This sample holds 3,000 or so clones; less than 90% were observed only once. The biggest ten clones account for around 4% of the sample. The sequencing input was FFPE invasive lung adenocarcinoma tissue. Read against the paper, the sample's cell subset or site label means: frankly invasive lung adenocarcinoma (ADC). The receptor set was obtained from a person aged 70 to 85 with invasive lung adenocarcinoma.

A word on this clone: Distinct nucleotide sequences in the sample also encode this CDR3. CDR3 loop: CASSSEGEETQYF. Written as DNA, the CDR3 is TGTGCCAGCAGCTCCGAGGGAGAAGAGACCCAGTACTTC. This chain uses TRBV11-2 with TRBJ2-5, with TRBD2 as a possible D gene (5 bases). V was pared by 4 bases and J by 3 bases, with 9 bases between. Germline values: CDR1 SGHAT, CDR2 FQNNGV. This CDR3 region has 13 residues.

The V and J genes are TRBV27 and TRBJ2-2; 10 nucleotides line up with TRBD1. Unmatched junction bases numbered 4, after V lost 5 bases and J lost 4 bases. CDR1 MNHEY and CDR2 SMNVEV come from the germline V gene (reference sequence). This CDR3 spans 15 amino acids. DNA for the CDR3: TGTGCCAGCAGTCCTCGACAGGGGGCCACCGGGGAGCTGTTTTTT. Encoded protein: CASSPRQGATGELFF.

The rearrangement joins TRBV6-6 to TRBJ2-7; 10 bases map to TRBD2. With 5 bases clipped from V and 7 bases from J, the junction kept 11 bases outside the gene matches. CDR3 size: 15 residues. Germline V gives CDR1 MNHNY, CDR2 SVGAGI (reference sequence). DNA of the CDR3: TGTGCCAGCAGTCGAAGTCTAGCGGGAGTAGGAGAGCAGTACTTC. Protein product: CASSRSLAGVGEQYF.

The J gene is TRBJ2-7, the V gene TRBV4-3; no clear D gene. With 0 bases removed from V and 1 base from J, the gap between germline ends came to 7 bases. Germline V gives CDR1 LGHNA, CDR2 YSLEER. CDR3 length: 14 residues. The CDR3 DNA reads TGCGCCAGCAGCCAAGAGATCCTGTCCTACGAGCAGTACTTC. Translating gives CASSQEILSYEQYF.

This clone was observed a few times. Other DNA sequences from this sample encode an identical CDR3 as well. The chain combines TRBV30 with TRBJ1-1; D not resolved. Per the germline V gene, CDR1 is GTSNPN and CDR2 is SVGIG (reference sequence). The CDR3 is 13 amino acids. V was trimmed by 0 bases and J by 3 bases, leaving 8 bases between them. In DNA, the CDR3 is TGTGCCTGGAGTGTGCAGGTAGACACTGAAGCTTTCTTT. It yields the protein CAWSVQVDTEAFF.

The chain is built from TRBV7-2 and TRBJ1-2, with D perhaps matching TRBD1 (5 bases). This CDR3 is 15 amino acids long. Per the germline V gene, CDR1 is SGHTA and CDR2 is FQGNSA. Between the trimmed V and J ends, which lost 1 base and 1 base, there was a span of 10 bases. The CDR3 region is CASSLGIQGNYGYTF. In DNA form, the CDR3 reads TGTGCCAGCAGCTTAGGGATCCAGGGTAACTATGGCTACACCTTC.

The chain combines TRBV27 with TRBJ1-6, with D unresolved. V was pared by 6 bases and J by 1 base, with 7 bases between. This CDR3 is built from 14 residues. Germline CDR1 and CDR2: MNHEY and SMNVEV (reference sequence). In nucleotides, the CDR3 is TGTGCCAGCAGCCCATGGTCCTATAATTCACCCCTCCACTTT. Its protein is CASSPWSYNSPLHF.

The chain joins TRBV2 to TRBJ1-1; TRBD1 aligns across 7 bases. Germline CDR1 SNHLY, CDR2 FYNNEI. V shed 5 bases, J shed 4 bases, and the junction held 4 bases outside the gene matches. This CDR3 has 13 amino acids. CDR3 DNA: TGTGCCAGCAGTAGTCAGGGGGGCACTGAAGCTTTCTTT. It codes for CASSSQGGTEAFF.

This sequence joins TRBV27 and TRBJ2-7, with D possibly TRBD1 on 6 matching bases. The CDR3 has 13 residues. Looked up from germline, CDR1 is MNHEY and CDR2 is SMNVEV (reference sequence). V lost 8 bases and J 5 bases, leaving 16 bases between the germline ends. The DNA for the CDR3 is TGTGCCAGCGGAATATCAAGGGGGAACGAGCAGTACTTC. Its translation: CASGISRGNEQYF.

The rearrangement joins TRBV6-6 to TRBJ1-2, with TRBD1 identical over 7 bases. The CDR3 loop spans 15 amino acids. Unmatched junction bases numbered 7, after V lost 2 bases and J lost 4 bases. Germline CDR1 MNHNY, CDR2 SVGAGI (reference sequence). CDR3 sequence: CASSYRDSSLYGYTF. The CDR3 DNA reads TGTGCCAGCAGTTACCGGGACAGTTCTCTCTATGGCTACACCTTC.

This chain joins TRBV4-2 and TRBJ1-1, with 7 bases lining up with TRBD1. V lost 1 base, J lost 0 bases, and 2 bases stayed unmatched. The CDR3 sequence is 15 residues long. Per germline, CDR1 LGHNA and CDR2 YNFKEQ. The CDR3 bases are TGTGCCAGCAGCCAAGGACAGGGATTGAACACTGAAGCTTTCTTT. Protein sequence: CASSQGQGLNTEAFF.

The V and J genes are TRBV5-1 and TRBJ2-1, with 8 bases fitting TRBD1. Germline assignment: CDR1 SGHRS and CDR2 YFSETQ. The CDR3 length is 16 residues. Trimming removed 1 base from V and 5 bases from J; junction bases left unmatched: 8. The DNA for the CDR3 is TGCGCCAGCAGCTTGAAAAGGTCAGGGGGCCACAATGAGCAGTTCTTC. This codes for CASSLKRSGGHNEQFF.

This rearrangement joins TRBV29-1 to TRBJ1-4; D unresolved. The CDR3 loop spans 14 amino acids. Germline CDR1 reads SQVTM; CDR2 reads ANQGSEA. Trimming shortened V by 1 base and J by 10 bases, and 16 bases separated the two germline ends. The CDR3 DNA reads TGCAGCGTTGAAGGGGAGCCCTGTGGTGGAAAACTGTTTTTT. Translated: CSVEGEPCGGKLFF. Variable domain in full (rest from reference TRBV29-1 and TRBJ1-4): SAVISQKPSRDICQRGTSLTIQCQVDSQVTMMFWYRQQPGQSLTLIATANQGSEATYESGFVIDKFPISRPNLTFSTLTVSNMSPEDSSIYLCSVEGEPCGGKLFFGSGTQLSVL.

The chain employs TRBV4-3 and TRBJ2-1, with D uncertain. This CDR3 contains 15 residues. From germline, CDR1 is LGHNA and CDR2 YSLEER. With 0 bases removed from V and 1 base from J, the gap between germline ends came to 7 bases. DNA of the CDR3: TGCGCCAGCAGCCAAGATTACGGTTCCTACAATGAGCAGTTCTTC. Its protein is CASSQDYGSYNEQFF.

This rearrangement joins TRBV2 to TRBJ2-5, with a weak D call TRBD1 (7 bases). V was shortened by 0 bases and J by 12 bases, with 14 bases between the two germline ends. Germline V gene lookup returns CDR1 SNHLY and CDR2 FYNNEI. The CDR3 runs to 13 residues. The CDR3, as DNA: TGTGCCAGCAGTGAAGCGCAGGGGGGTAATAAGTACTTC. This sequence encodes CASSEAQGGNKYF.

The CDR3 sequence: CASSETSSGELFF. CDR3 nucleotides: TGTGCCAGCAGTGAGACTAGTTCCGGGGAGCTGTTTTTT. V is TRBV6-4 and J is TRBJ2-2, with D possibly being TRBD2 (6 bases). Looked up from germline, CDR1 is MRHNA and CDR2 is SNTAGT. The CDR3 extends over 13 amino acids. V lost 3 bases to trimming and J lost 6 bases, with 8 bases between them.

CDR3 sequence reads: CASSAGTSNGELFF. CDR3 bases: TGTGCCAGCTCAGCTGGGACCTCCAACGGGGAGCTGTTTTTT. The V gene is TRBV18, the J gene TRBJ2-2; perhaps D is TRBD1 or TRBD2 (5 bases each). The CDR3 has 14 residues. V was clipped by 5 bases and J by 7 bases, with 14 bases between them. Germline V lookup: CDR1 KGHSH, CDR2 LQKENI.